The T cell receptor beta chain described here comes from a study of early T cells in non-severe SARS-CoV-2 infection (dated by TCRdb to 2020 to 2022). For context, the study as a whole: Bulk RNA from unsorted whole blood was used for TCR sequencing, so alpha and beta chains could not be paired.

The investigation overall reported the following: VDJdb matching was skewed toward anti-spike CD8 responses and likely underestimated virus-specific expansions, missing private and CD4 specificities.

This clonotype was counted only a few times. Its antigen specificity is not known. The input lacks base qualities; no much larger clone sits a single base away. Receptor amplification or capture employed 5' RACE. The run used a NextSeq 500. To correct for sequencing error and PCR bias, the TCR library protocol tagged individual cDNA molecules with unique molecular identifiers. Both TCR alpha and beta chains were sequenced, and tight co-correlation was observed between alpha and beta sequence abundances in each sample. For the original study's pipeline: Decombinator V4 was used to annotate TCR sequences for V gene, J gene and CDR3. Expanded TCRs were defined as changing significantly between any two time points under a Poisson model with p below 0.0001. TCR abundances were normalised to the total number of TCRs sequenced in each sample and reported as counts per million. A search of VDJdb, accessed on 1 November 2021, was run for TCRs annotated to CMV, EBV and SARS-CoV-2, with TCRs annotated for multiple antigens excluded. TCRdb reprocessing: public reads trimmed at Q25 with fastp, clones called with MiXCR, in-frame beta chains kept. All rows with the same CDR3 protein become a single entry with the most common DNA and genes. In this record, the V and J calls reflect TCRdb's handling and not the investigators' own analysis. This sample gives more than 55,000 distinct CDR3 sequences in total; roughly 4.9% of them show up just once. The top ten hold roughly 3.7% of the sample.

This was a case-control study nested in a cohort of healthcare workers in London, UK, who had nasopharyngeal swab PCR tests and blood samples taken every week. Healthcare workers were recruited during the week of the UK lockdown, between 23 and 31 March 2020, and followed weekly for up to roughly 15 weeks. Sequences were derived from whole blood, sampled at baseline. The source is an adult who was a healthcare worker with PCR-confirmed SARS-CoV-2 infection or an uninfected control (not recorded which). The donor label of this sample is uncertain.

The CDR3 has the sequence CAISGASGGTDTQYF. The sequenced DNA: TGTGCCATCAGTGGAGCAAGCGGGGGCACAGATACGCAGTATTTT. The V and J genes are TRBV10-3 and TRBJ2-3; TRBD2 aligns with 7 central bases. Based on the germline V gene, the CDR1 and CDR2 sequences are ENHRY and SYGVKD. The CDR3 runs 15 residues from the cysteine to the phenylalanine. Only the CDR3 DNA is retained, 45 bases long and in frame from the first base. From V the trimming removes 4 bases and from J it removes 1 base, while the gene matches leave 5 bases of the junction unaccounted for.